The 28 T cell receptor beta chains given below trace back to one sample, sequenced in a study of T cells in localized non-small cell lung cancer. TCRdb's table, derived via immunoSEQ multiplex PCR, lists solely in-frame clones and lacks some. Of approximately 67,000 clones listed, 84% are singletons. The sample was peripheral blood, taken before any cancer treatment. These receptors were taken from a female donor of 60 years or more with stage I lung adenocarcinoma.

V and J are TRBV30 and TRBJ2-7; D is possibly TRBD2 (5 bases). CDR1 and CDR2 from the germline V gene are GTSNPN and SVGIG (reference sequence). CDR3 length: 13 residues. V dropped 5 bases and J dropped 7 bases, with 18 bases sitting between them. Here the CDR3 reads CAWEGKGSGEQYF. DNA for the CDR3: TGTGCCTGGGAGGGCAAGGGTTCGGGTGAGCAGTACTTC. The full variable domain, its missing parts supplied by reference TRBV30 and TRBJ2-7, is SQTIHQWPATLVQPVGSPLSLECTVEGTSNPNLYWYRQAAGRGLQLLFYSVGIGQISSEVPQNLSASRPQDRQFILSSKKLLLSDSGFYLCAWEGKGSGEQYFGPGTRLTVT.

This clone was counted a few times. In nucleotides, the CDR3 is TGTGCCAGCAGTGAGTCTAGCAATCAGCCCCAGCATTTT. This encodes CASSESSNQPQHF. This chain connects TRBV25-1 to TRBJ1-5; D remains ambiguous. Germline V lookup: CDR1 MGHDK, CDR2 SYGVNS. The CDR3 consists of 13 residues. Trimming took 3 bases from V and 0 from J, leaving 3 bases between them.

The chain couples TRBV28 to TRBJ2-7; no definite D call. The CDR3 consists of 12 residues. Germline V gene sequence: CDR1 MDHEN, CDR2 SYDVKM. Trimming took off 2 bases at V and 4 bases at J, with 6 bases between the two ends. The DNA for the CDR3 is TGTGCCAGCAGTTTAGATGGTTACGAGCAGTACTTC. Amino acids: CASSLDGYEQYF.

This sequence joins TRBV28 and TRBJ2-2; D is unresolved. Germline CDR1 and CDR2: MDHEN and SYDVKM. Between the trimmed V and J ends, which lost 3 bases and 0 bases, there was a span of 8 bases. The CDR3 length is 15 residues. CDR3 nucleotide sequence: TGTGCCAGCAGTTTGGGCTCTACGAACACCGGGGAGCTGTTTTTT. Protein sequence: CASSLGSTNTGELFF. The full variable domain, completed using reference TRBV28 and TRBJ2-2, is DVKVTQSSRYLVKRTGEKVFLECVQDMDHENMFWYRQDPGLGLRLIYFSYDVKMKEKGDIPEGYSVSREKKERFSLILESASTNQTSMYLCASSLGSTNTGELFFGEGSRLTVL.

The J gene is TRBJ2-3, the V gene TRBV20-1, with no clear D. In germline, CDR1 is DFQATT, CDR2 SNEGSKA (reference sequence). V dropped 5 bases and J dropped 7 bases, with 10 bases sitting between them. There are 11 residues in the CDR3. This CDR3 is CSAEADYTQYF. The CDR3 nucleotides read TGCAGTGCTGAGGCCGATTATACGCAGTATTTT.

This chain links TRBV9 with TRBJ2-3; 7 nucleotides line up with TRBD1. V trimming: 4 bases; J trimming: 0 bases; junction bases outside the gene matches: 8. The CDR3 consists of 16 residues. From germline, CDR1 is SGDLS and CDR2 YYNGEE. CDR3 in amino acids: CASSPQDRVSTDTQYF. CDR3 nucleotides: TGTGCCAGCAGCCCTCAAGACAGGGTTAGCACAGATACGCAGTATTTT.

The chain couples TRBV2 to TRBJ1-4; no firm D call. CDR3 length: 13 amino acids. Germline V gives CDR1 SNHLY, CDR2 FYNNEI. V shed 6 bases and J shed 7 bases, with 12 bases lying between them. The CDR3 protein is CASSPRPGEKLFF. The CDR3 nucleotides read TGTGCCAGCAGCCCACGCCCGGGTGAAAAACTGTTTTTT.

This clone was detected only a few times. This rearrangement joins TRBV2 to TRBJ1-2; 9 bases agree with TRBD1. The ends lost 6 bases at V and 1 base at J; junction bases unmatched: 3. Germline CDR1 is SNHLY and CDR2 is FYNNEI. The CDR3 covers 14 residues. Here the CDR3 reads CASRATGGNYGYTF. The CDR3 DNA reads as TGTGCCAGCAGGGCGACAGGGGGTAACTATGGCTACACCTTC. Full variable domain (outside the CDR3, taken from reference TRBV2 and TRBJ1-2): EPEVTQTPSHQVTQMGQEVILRCVPISNHLYFYWYRQILGQKVEFLVSFYNNEISEKSEIFDDQFSVERPDGSNFTLKIRSTKLEDSAMYFCASRATGGNYGYTFGSGTRLTVV.

This chain uses TRBV5-4 with TRBJ1-1; D uncertain. CDR3 length equals 15 residues. Per the germline V gene, CDR1 is SGHNT and CDR2 is YYREEE (reference sequence). Trimming removed 1 base at V and 6 bases at J, with 16 bases between. CDR3 amino acids: CASSLSTNRLAEAFF. CDR3 sequence (DNA): TGTGCCAGCAGCTTGTCAACCAACCGGCTCGCTGAAGCTTTCTTT.

The chain combines TRBV5-1 with TRBJ2-6; D unresolved. The V gene's germline CDR1 is SGHRS and CDR2 YFSETQ. Trimming removed 2 bases at V and 3 bases at J, with 9 bases between. The CDR3 has 15 amino acids. CDR3 sequence: CASSFSVVGANVLTF. As DNA, the CDR3 is TGCGCCAGCAGCTTTTCCGTGGTTGGGGCCAACGTCCTGACTTTC.

This clone was observed a handful of times. This rearrangement joins TRBV5-8 to TRBJ1-4; TRBD1 agrees at 9 bases. Trimming at V came to 4 bases and at J to 5 bases, leaving 3 bases not matched to a gene. The germline CDR1 and CDR2 sequences are SGHTS and YDEGEE. The CDR3 has 14 residues. The CDR3 DNA reads TGTGCCAGCAGCCCGGGACAGGGAAATGAAAAACTGTTTTTT. Amino acids: CASSPGQGNEKLFF.

V gene TRBV5-5 combines with J gene TRBJ2-3, with a tentative D call TRBD1 (5 bases). Germline CDR1 reads SGHKS; CDR2 reads YYEKEE (reference sequence). The V gene lost 4 bases and the J gene lost 0 bases, with 15 bases spanning the gap. This CDR3 has 16 residues. The CDR3 loop reads CASSRSMGLSTDTQYF. The DNA for the CDR3 is TGTGCCAGCAGCCGCTCAATGGGGCTGAGCACAGATACGCAGTATTTT.

This clone was seen only a few times. V usage is TRBV2 and J usage is TRBJ2-6, with D perhaps TRBD1 (6 bases). Trimming shortened V by 6 bases and J by 0 bases, and 9 bases separated the two germline ends. The CDR3 loop spans 15 amino acids. Germline values: CDR1 SNHLY, CDR2 FYNNEI. Here the CDR3 reads CASSGQSSGANVLTF. The DNA for the CDR3 is TGTGCCAGCAGCGGACAGAGCTCTGGGGCCAACGTCCTGACTTTC.

Worth noting for this clone: Possible read error: a much larger clone is one base away. V is TRBV21-1 and J is TRBJ1-1. TRBV21-1 represents a pseudogene. The CDR3 totals 14 residues. The DNA for the CDR3 is TGTGCCAGCAGCAATTGGAGGCGCGACACTGAAGCTTTCTTT. Protein: CASSNWRRDTEAFF.

This chain uses TRBV30 with TRBJ2-7; D call uncertain. The CDR3 is 14 residues long. CDR1 GTSNPN and CDR2 SVGIG come from the germline V gene (reference sequence). Trimming removed 2 bases from V and 2 bases from J, with 13 bases in between. In DNA form, the CDR3 reads TGTGCCTGGAGTTTGAGTTTTTTAGCCTACGAGCAGTACTTC. Its protein product is CAWSLSFLAYEQYF.

V and J are TRBV9 and TRBJ1-5; D is unclear. Germline V gene lookup returns CDR1 SGDLS and CDR2 YYNGEE. The CDR3 has 13 residues. Trimming shortened V by 4 bases and J by 4 bases, and 9 bases separated the two germline ends. The CDR3 here is CASSREHNQPQHF. The DNA of the CDR3 is TGTGCCAGCAGCAGAGAACATAATCAGCCCCAGCATTTT.

The sample holds many counts of this clone. The genes are TRBV7-8 and TRBJ2-7, with 7 positions matching TRBD1. From germline, CDR1 is SGHVS and CDR2 FQNEAQ. V lost 8 bases, J lost 3 bases, and 7 bases stayed unmatched. The CDR3 sequence is 13 residues long. The CDR3 loop reads CASGPGQHYEQYF. For the CDR3, the DNA is TGTGCCAGCGGTCCGGGACAGCACTACGAGCAGTACTTC. The variable domain in full, with the rest retrieved from reference TRBV7-8 and TRBJ2-7, is GAGVSQSPRYKVAKRGQDVALRCDPISGHVSLFWYQQALGQGPEFLTYFQNEAQLDKSGLPSDRFFAERPEGSVSTLKIQRTQQEDSAVYLCASGPGQHYEQYFGPGTRLTVT.

The chain has TRBV23-1 and TRBJ2-2; the D gene could be TRBD1 or TRBD2 (5 bases each). TRBV23-1 is flagged as an ORF with uncertain function. The V gene lost 4 bases and the J gene lost 2 bases, with 8 bases spanning the gap. The CDR3 is 14 residues long. CDR3 nucleotide sequence: TGCGCCAGCAGTCGAGGGGCAAACACCGGGGAGCTGTTTTTT. As protein: CASSRGANTGELFF.

This sequence joins TRBV5-1 and TRBJ1-4, with D possibly being TRBD1 (5 bases). V was clipped by 3 bases and J by 3 bases, with 9 bases between them. CDR1 is SGHRS and CDR2 is YFSETQ in the germline V gene. The CDR3 is 14 residues long. CDR3 nucleotide sequence: TGCGCCAGCAGCTCCGGGGCTTCTAATGAAAAACTGTTTTTT. This codes for CASSSGASNEKLFF.

This chain links TRBV11-2 with TRBJ2-7, with 9 bases identical to TRBD1. With V trimmed by 5 bases and J by 0 bases, 14 bases remained unmatched. Germline V lookup: CDR1 SGHAT, CDR2 FQNNGV. CDR3 length equals 18 residues. The CDR3 is CASSPVDRGRSSSYEQYF. The CDR3, as DNA: TGTGCCAGCAGCCCAGTGGACAGGGGTAGAAGTAGCTCCTACGAGCAGTACTTC.

CDR3 DNA sequence: TGTGCCAGCACCCCATGGGCGGAACAGCCCCAGCATTTT. Residues: CASTPWAEQPQHF. The chain combines TRBV7-2 with TRBJ1-5, with D uncertain. V shed 7 bases and J shed 7 bases, with 14 bases lying between them. This CDR3 region has 13 residues. Germline-derived CDR1 and CDR2 are SGHTA and FQGNSA.

The gene calls are TRBV10-3 and TRBJ2-1; 9 bases line up with TRBD1. This CDR3 has 16 amino acids. V lost 5 bases, J lost 4 bases, and 9 bases stayed unmatched. Germline assignment: CDR1 ENHRY and CDR2 SYGVKD. The CDR3 sequence is CAISPGTGRTYNEQFF. The DNA of the CDR3 is TGTGCCATCAGTCCCGGGACAGGGAGGACATACAATGAGCAGTTCTTC.

Comment on this clone: At one end the junction does not follow the germline gene, possibly because of a read error. The gene calls are TRBV4-1 and TRBJ1-2, with 7 nucleotides matching TRBD1. Germline values: CDR1 MGHRA, CDR2 YSYEKL. CDR3 length: 17 residues. CDR3 sequence: CASSQGTGGAPNHGYTF. The CDR3 DNA reads as TGCGCCAGCAGCCAAGGGACAGGTGGGGCTCCTAACCATGGCTACACCTTC.

The chain joins TRBV6-1 to TRBJ1-6; D might be TRBD1 (6 bases). The CDR3 contains 15 residues. The V and J ends lost 6 bases and 4 bases respectively, with 13 bases between them. The germline V gene encodes CDR1 MNHNS and CDR2 SASEGT. CDR3 sequence reads: CASREGGTYNSPLHF. CDR3 bases: TGTGCCAGCAGGGAGGGGGGCACATATAATTCACCCCTCCACTTT.

The chain couples TRBV2 to TRBJ2-3; 11 bases agree with TRBD2. The CDR3 spans 15 residues. Germline V gene data show CDR1 as SNHLY and CDR2 as FYNNEI. With V trimmed by 6 bases and J by 7 bases, 9 bases remained unmatched. The CDR3 sequence is CASRGNSGGAHTQYF. CDR3 sequence (DNA): TGTGCCAGCAGAGGAAATAGCGGGGGGGCACATACGCAGTATTTT.

This clone was recorded only once. V is TRBV6-5 and J is TRBJ1-1; D possibly corresponds to TRBD1 (5 bases). The germline V and J ends were trimmed by 8 bases and 7 bases, with 11 bases remaining between them. The CDR3 has 11 amino acids. The germline gives CDR1 MNHEY, CDR2 SVGAGI. Here the CDR3 DNA reads TGTGCCAGCGCAAGCGGGGGTGAAGCTTTCTTT. As protein: CASASGGEAFF.

The chain is built from TRBV18 and TRBJ2-7, with D tentatively TRBD1 (5 bases). The CDR3 has 14 residues. The germline V and J ends were trimmed by 4 bases and 2 bases, with 12 bases remaining between them. Germline lookup yields CDR1 KGHSH and CDR2 LQKENI. The CDR3 coding sequence is TGTGCCAGCTCACAAGGAGACAGACCCTACGAGCAGTACTTC. Residues: CASSQGDRPYEQYF.

This chain joins TRBV25-1 and TRBJ2-1, with TRBD2 identical over 13 bases. V trimming: 6 bases; J trimming: 7 bases; junction bases outside the gene matches: 3. This CDR3 has 14 amino acids. CDR1 and CDR2 (germline): MGHDK, SYGVNS. This chain's CDR3 is CASRRTSGSNEQFF. The CDR3 DNA reads as TGTGCCAGCAGGAGGACTAGCGGGAGTAATGAGCAGTTCTTC.